Listed here are 5 T cell receptor beta chains from one sample, sequenced in a study of regulatory T cells in long-lasting Graves disease. Time point indicated: newly diagnosed GD, antithyroid drugs for less than 3 months. The TCR library was made from RNA extracted from PBMCs. The TCR beta library used iRepertoire HTBI primers with Arm-PCR amplification of CDR3. TCRdb recomputed calls from the multiplex PCR reads with MiXCR, one row per CDR3 protein. The data show fewer than 450,000 distinct CDR3 sequences, with approximately 16% seen just once and under 9% held by the top ten. This same sample was also part of a study on T cells in Graves' hyperthyroidism and ophthalmopathy.

The specimen comprised peripheral blood mononuclear cells (PBMCs), sampled at new diagnosis, from a patient treated with antithyroid drugs. The origin of the receptors is a woman in her 40s with Graves disease.

With regard to this clonotype: A clone one base away is much larger, so this may be a read error. This CDR3 is missing its conserved last phenylalanine or tryptophan, likely due to a read error. The chain employs TRBV28 and TRBJ1-2, with D possibly being TRBD1 (5 bases). The CDR3 consists of 13 residues. Trimming shortened V by 7 bases and J by 0 bases, and 9 bases separated the two germline ends. Germline V lookup: CDR1 MDHEN, CDR2 SYDVKM. CDR3 sequence: CASIPGTNYGYTS. CDR3 coding DNA: TGTGCCAGCATCCCAGGGACTAACTATGGCTACACCTCC.

The chain has TRBV20-1 and TRBJ1-5; D remains ambiguous. In germline, CDR1 is DFQATT, CDR2 SNEGSKA (reference sequence). The CDR3 loop spans 13 amino acids. V lost 3 bases, J lost 6 bases, and 12 bases lay in between. The CDR3 here is CSASRQAGQPQHF. As DNA, the CDR3 is TGCAGTGCTAGTAGGCAGGCGGGTCAGCCCCAGCATTTT.

This clonotype came up once. A much larger clone is a single base away; this may be a read error. Here the CDR3 omits its conserved ending phenylalanine or tryptophan, so a read error is the likely source. This chain joins TRBV7-9 and TRBJ1-2; D call uncertain. Trimming removed 2 bases from V and 5 bases from J, with 27 bases in between. The CDR3 length is 19 residues. From germline, CDR1 is SEHNR and CDR2 FQNEAQ (reference sequence). CDR3 bases: TGTGCCAGCAGCTTATCCCCTGCGACACCGGATCTTAGGGATTATGGCTACACCCTC. It translates to CASSLSPATPDLRDYGYTL.

This clonotype was counted only a few times. The chain uses TRBV4-3 and TRBJ1-1; 9 bases match TRBD1. CDR3 length: 17 residues. Germline-derived CDR1 and CDR2 are LGHNA and YSLEER. Germline trimming cut 1 base from V and 6 bases from J; bases unmatched to any gene: 12. The CDR3 region is CASSQGSRGQGAPEAFF. The DNA for the CDR3 is TGCGCCAGCAGCCAAGGATCCAGGGGACAGGGAGCCCCTGAAGCTTTCTTT.

Ten or more counts support this clonotype. V and J are TRBV3-1 and TRBJ1-5, with TRBD1 matching 8 bases. The CDR3 runs 14 residues. Germline CDR1 and CDR2: LGHDT and YNNKEL (reference sequence). J gave up 4 bases and V 1 base, and 0 bases lay outside the gene matches. The CDR3 nucleotides are TGTGCCAGCAGCCAAGGACAGGGGAATCAGCCCCAGCATTTT. The encoded protein is CASSQGQGNQPQHF.